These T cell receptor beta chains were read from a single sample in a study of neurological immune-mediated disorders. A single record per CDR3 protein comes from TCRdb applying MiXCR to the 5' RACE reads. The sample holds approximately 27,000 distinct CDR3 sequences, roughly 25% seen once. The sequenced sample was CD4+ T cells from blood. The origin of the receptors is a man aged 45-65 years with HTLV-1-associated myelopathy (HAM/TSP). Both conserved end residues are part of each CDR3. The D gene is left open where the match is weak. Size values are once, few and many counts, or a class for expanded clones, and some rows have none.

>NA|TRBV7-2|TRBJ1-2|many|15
CASSPSRTGIYGYTF
TGTGCCAGCAGCCCGTCCCGCACAGGGATCTATGGCTACACCTTC
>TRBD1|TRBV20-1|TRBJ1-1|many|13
CSARTGGLTEAFF
TGCAGTGCCCGAACAGGGGGGCTCACTGAAGCTTTCTTT
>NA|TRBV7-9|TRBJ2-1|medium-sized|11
CASSRDSGQFF
TGTGCCAGCAGCCGGGACTCGGGGCAGTTCTTC
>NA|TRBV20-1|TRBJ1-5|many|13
CSARPPGAKPQHF
TGCAGTGCTAGACCCCCAGGAGCTAAACCCCAGCATTTT
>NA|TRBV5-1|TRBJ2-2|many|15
CASSFSGRTAGELFF
TGCGCCAGCAGCTTCTCGGGGCGTACGGCCGGGGAGCTGTTTTTT
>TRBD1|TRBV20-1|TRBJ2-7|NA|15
CSAIDLRTGYYEQYF
TGCAGTGCTATAGATTTAAGGACAGGGTACTACGAGCAGTACTTC
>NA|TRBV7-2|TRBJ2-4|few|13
CASSQSLGLPQYF
TGTGCCAGCAGCCAATCGCTGGGACTGCCTCAGTACTTC
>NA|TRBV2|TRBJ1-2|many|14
CASSEGAENYGYTF
TGTGCCAGCAGTGAAGGGGCAGAGAACTATGGCTACACCTTC
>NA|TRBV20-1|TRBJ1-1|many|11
CSASGNTEAFF
TGCAGTGCTAGTGGGAACACTGAAGCTTTCTTT
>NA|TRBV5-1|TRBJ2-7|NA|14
CASRPGPARYEQYF
TGCGCCTCACGTCCCGGTCCAGCACGGTACGAGCAGTACTTC
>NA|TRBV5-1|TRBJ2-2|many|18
CASTGVTGGGLLTGELFF
TGCGCCAGCACAGGGGTGACGGGGGGCGGCCTACTCACCGGGGAGCTGTTTTTT
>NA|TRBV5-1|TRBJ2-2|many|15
CASSASPENTGELFF
TGCGCCAGCAGCGCCTCGCCGGAGAACACCGGGGAGCTGTTTTTT
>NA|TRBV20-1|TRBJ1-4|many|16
CSAQRAENLRSEKLFF
TGCAGTGCCCAGCGGGCAGAGAATTTGCGGAGTGAAAAACTGTTTTTT
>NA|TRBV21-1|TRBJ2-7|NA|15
CASSKAQEVSYEQYF
TGTGCCAGCAGCAAAGCGCAGGAGGTGTCCTACGAGCAGTACTTC
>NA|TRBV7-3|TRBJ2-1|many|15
CASSSVAGAYNEQFF
TGTGCCAGCAGCTCCGTGGCAGGGGCCTACAATGAGCAGTTCTTC
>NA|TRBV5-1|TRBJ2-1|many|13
CASSSGRYNEQFF
TGCGCCAGCAGCTCGGGTCGATACAATGAGCAGTTCTTC
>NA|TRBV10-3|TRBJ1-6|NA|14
CVIRNTEYNSPIHF
TGTGTCATCAGGAACACAGAGTATAATTCACCCATCCACTTT
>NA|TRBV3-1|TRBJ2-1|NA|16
CTSSERLHSSYNEQFF
TGTACCAGCAGCGAGAGGCTTCATAGCTCCTACAATGAGCAGTTCTTC
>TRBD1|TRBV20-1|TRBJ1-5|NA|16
CSVSRLTGWNDQPQHF
TGCAGTGTTTCGAGATTGACAGGGTGGAATGATCAGCCCCAGCATTTT
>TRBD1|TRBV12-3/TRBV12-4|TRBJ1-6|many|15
CASSSRTGGNSPLHF
TGTGCCAGCAGTTCAAGGACAGGGGGGAATTCACCCCTCCACTTT
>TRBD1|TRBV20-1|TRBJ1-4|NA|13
CSASDRGLEKLFF
TGCAGTGCTTCCGACAGGGGGCTGGAAAAACTGTTTTTT
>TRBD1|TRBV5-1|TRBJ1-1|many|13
CASSFTGDTEAFF
TGCGCCAGCAGCTTCACAGGGGACACTGAAGCTTTCTTT
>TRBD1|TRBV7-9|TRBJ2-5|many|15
CASSPLLTGKETQYF
TGTGCCAGCAGCCCCCTTTTGACAGGGAAAGAGACCCAGTACTTC
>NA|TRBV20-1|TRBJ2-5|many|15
CSARDRTPGGETQYF
TGCAGTGCTAGAGATCGAACCCCCGGAGGGGAGACCCAGTACTTC
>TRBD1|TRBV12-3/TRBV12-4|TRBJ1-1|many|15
CASRIRGYGNTEAFF
TGTGCCAGCAGGATCAGGGGGTACGGGAACACTGAAGCTTTCTTT
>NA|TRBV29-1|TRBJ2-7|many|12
CSVEYEAYEQYF
TGCAGCGTTGAGTACGAGGCCTACGAGCAGTACTTC
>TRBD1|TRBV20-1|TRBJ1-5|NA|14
CSALTGNFGQPQHF
TGCAGTGCTTTGACAGGGAACTTTGGTCAGCCCCAGCATTTT
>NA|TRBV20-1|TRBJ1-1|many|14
CSAILAGLYTEAFF
TGCAGTGCTATCCTTGCAGGGTTGTACACTGAAGCTTTCTTT
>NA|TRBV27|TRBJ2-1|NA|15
CASIPTRGSTDTQFF
TGTGCCAGCATACCTACCAGGGGAAGCACAGATACGCAGTTCTTC
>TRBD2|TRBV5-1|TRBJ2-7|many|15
CASSLGSGRADEQYF
TGCGCCAGCAGCTTGGGGAGCGGGAGAGCTGACGAGCAGTACTTC
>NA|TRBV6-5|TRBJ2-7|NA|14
CASSLDRLSYEQYF
TGTGCCAGCAGTCTGGACAGACTCTCCTACGAGCAGTACTTC
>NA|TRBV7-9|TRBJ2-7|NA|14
CASSLGSKPYEQYF
TGTGCCAGCAGCTTAGGGTCGAAACCCTACGAGCAGTACTTC